This T cell receptor beta chain was observed in a study of CD8+CD57+ T cells in acquired aplastic anemia. TCR beta VDJ and CDR3 were profiled, and genomic DNA was the template. MiXCR, applied by TCRdb to the reads, yields one record per CDR3 protein. The top ten hold 40% to 55% of the sample, which has 270,000 or so distinct CDR3 sequences, roughly 82% seen once. This CDR3 spans 14 amino acids. The V end lost 3 bases, the J end lost 5 bases, and 17 bases lay between the germline ends. The germline V gene encodes CDR1 SQVTM and CDR2 ANQGSEA. Patients who underwent sequencing had shown CD8+CD57+ cell expansion by flow cytometry.

This chain connects TRBV29-1 to TRBJ2-7; tentatively, D is TRBD1 or TRBD2 (5 bases each). The sequence was obtained from a human donor with aplastic anemia. Sequenced material: sorted CD4+, CD8+, or CD8+CD57+ T cells (not recorded which) from PBMCs. CDR3 nucleotide sequence: TGCAGCGTTGATTGGCAGGGCTCGGAGGACGAGCAGTACTTC. As protein: CSVDWQGSEDEQYF.